This T cell receptor (beta chain) is drawn from a study of vaccination effects on CD4 cells after COVID-19 (dated by TCRdb to the early 2020s). Some background on the complete study: Participants received two doses of either the BNT162b2 or the mRNA-1273 mRNA SARS-CoV-2 vaccine. The full study included some 10 COVID-19 convalescent patients and several SARS-CoV-2-naive healthy vaccine recipients. SARS-CoV-2 spike-specific CD4+ TCR repertoires were compared before and after mRNA vaccination in COVID-19 convalescent patients and in infection-naive vaccine recipients. Pre-vaccine samples were collected from a couple of convalescent patients 16 days and one week before the first dose, corresponding to 142 and 148 days after COVID-19 diagnosis. Cultures from other donors in the study were sequenced using the Oncomine TCR Beta short-read assay on an Illumina iSeq 100. Paper-wide results and their limitations: Clones induced by infection and clones induced by vaccination both contracted markedly at late timepoints after vaccination, which fits with T cell responses waning over time. In convalescent patients, the post-vaccine spike-reactive repertoire was composed mainly of new vaccine-induced clones that were largely distinct from infection-induced clones. Limitations of the study were the small number of convalescent patients and the absence of early post-infection timepoints.

In the ViraFEST assay, PBMC were stimulated with viral peptide pools, and TCR sequencing was then used to find antigen-specific CD4+ T cell clonotypes based on their expansion. After around 11 days of culture, CD4+ T cells were isolated with the EasySep CD4+ T cell isolation kit. Convalescent patients had PCR-confirmed SARS-CoV-2 infection between March and December 2020, before Alpha, Beta and Delta variants emerged in the United States. Each well held around 1.9 million PBMC cultured in IMDM containing approximately 5% human AB serum, roughly 9.6 IU/ml IL-2 and gentamicin, along with around 11 ug/ml peptides. On days 3 and 7, half of the culture medium was replaced with fresh IL-2-containing medium. Unless noted otherwise, every peptide stimulation condition was grown in triplicate wells. PBMC were separated from whole blood using Ficoll-Paque Plus gradient centrifugation and were then either cryopreserved at -140C or used fresh. The overlapping peptide pools covered the spike proteins of SARS-CoV-2 as well as those of the common cold coronaviruses HCoV-NL63, HCoV-OC43 and HCoV-229E. The QIAamp micro DNA kit was used to extract genomic DNA from the cultured CD4+ T cells.

Relative to germline, V is missing 1 base and J is missing 0 bases, with 3 bases of the junction outside any gene match. The germline V gene (reference sequence) specifies LNHDA as CDR1 and SQIVND as CDR2. The CDR3 starts with the cysteine, ends with the phenylalanine, and has 16 residues. Kept here is only the CDR3 DNA, which spans 48 bases and is read in frame from base 1. The receptor library was made with the immunoSEQ multiplex PCR assay. DNA from the cultured, isolated CD4+ T cells was subjected to TCR beta CDR3 sequencing. Per the original workflow: Non-productive TCR sequences were removed, reads were trimmed to the CDR3 region, and CDR3s of at least 7 amino acids were retained. Antigen-specific clonotypes were identified using the MANAFEST web app by comparison of expansion in peptide wells against reference cultures. To count as positive, a clone had to show expansion at FDR<0.05 compared with the reference and with all other wells, an odds ratio above 5, and a frequency above 0.1% in two replicate wells. Clonotypes significantly expanded in SARS-CoV-2 spike wells and in at least one common cold coronavirus spike condition were defined as cross-reactive. Using the stringdist R package, CDR3 similarity was measured by Levenshtein distance, and unrooted trees were constructed with ape in R 3.6.1. Imported from immuneACCESS, the table was reduced by TCRdb to in-frame sequences with V and J called. These copies leave out some clones; in studies compared against another copy, an unresolved V gene accounts for under half, and the cause of the remainder is not known. V and J calls and clone size come straight from that table; D and trimming were deduced from the DNA. This sample has roughly 23,000 clones in its table, and roughly four fifths of those were observed once. The ten top clones hold 16% of the sample.

Remarks on this clone: The specificity of this receptor is unknown. No base qualities exist here, and no much larger clone lies one base off it.

The clonotype was recovered from a human donor who had a prior SARS-CoV-2 infection. This sequence uses TRBV19 and TRBJ2-1; 7 bases in the junction line up with TRBD1. Specimen: CD4+ T cells from PBMCs cultured with SARS-CoV-2 spike peptides, collected before COVID-19 vaccination. The sample's cell subset or site label, decoded: SARS-CoV-2 spike overlapping peptide pool stimulation. The nucleotide sequence is given as TGTGCCAGTAGTATAGTGACAGGGAGCTCCTACAATGAGCAGTTCTTC. This gives the protein CASSIVTGSSYNEQFF.